This T cell receptor (beta chain) was observed in a study of technical replicates of blood from a handful of donors. Method: immunoSEQ multiplex PCR; TCRdb's copy keeps in-frame clones and lacks some. Here the sample spans approximately 99,000 clones, 95% to 96% being singletons. In germline, CDR1 is LGHNA, CDR2 YNFKEQ. V shed 2 bases and J 3 bases; nucleotides not matched to a gene: 8. This CDR3 is 16 amino acids long. The rearrangement joins TRBV4-2 to TRBJ2-7, with TRBD1 matching 9 bases. The TCR sequence derives from a human donor in good health. Sequencing was carried out using T cells isolated from PBMCs. CDR3 bases: TGTGCCAGCAGCCAACCCCTTGGGGGACAGGGCTACGAGCAGTACTTC. This sequence encodes CASSQPLGGQGYEQYF.